The 11 T cell receptor beta chains presented below share a single source sample, sequenced in a study of cytomegalovirus exposure and HLA in healthy donors. It was with 60 Vbeta and 13 Jbeta primers that the PCR ran. Sequenced by immunoSEQ multiplex PCR; TCRdb stores in-frame clones only, minus some. In the table there are under 250,000 clones, 70% to 80% of which are singletons. The specimen was PBMCs. The receptor source for this set is a male donor in good health and CMV-seronegative.

The chain employs TRBV28 and TRBJ2-5; 9 bases are shared with TRBD1. The CDR3 consists of 15 residues. From germline, CDR1 is MDHEN and CDR2 SYDVKM. The trim removed 5 bases at V and 2 bases at J, leaving 6 bases unmatched. CDR3 residues: CASSQQGARQETQYF. In nucleotides, the CDR3 is TGTGCCAGCAGTCAACAGGGGGCGCGACAAGAGACCCAGTACTTC.

CDR3 in amino acids: CAWSVQAVSNQPQHF. The CDR3 nucleotides read TGTGCCTGGAGTGTACAGGCGGTTAGCAATCAGCCCCAGCATTTT. V and J are TRBV30 and TRBJ1-5, with a possible D match to TRBD1 (5 bases). Germline CDR1 and CDR2: GTSNPN and SVGIG (reference sequence). This CDR3 spans 15 amino acids. Trimming cost V 0 bases and J 0 bases, with 9 bases left between them.

V is TRBV6-6 and J is TRBJ1-1; the D gene is possibly TRBD1 (5 bases). Per the germline V gene, CDR1 is MNHNY and CDR2 is SVGAGI (reference sequence). The V and J ends lost 0 bases and 6 bases respectively, with 8 bases between them. The CDR3 runs to 13 residues. CDR3 protein: CASSYSGGPEAFF. As DNA, the CDR3 is TGTGCCAGCAGTTACTCGGGGGGACCTGAAGCTTTCTTT.

The chain recombines TRBV27 with TRBJ2-2; TRBD1 matches 9 bases. Trimming cost V 4 bases and J 10 bases; bases outside gene matches: 10. Looked up from germline, CDR1 is MNHEY and CDR2 is SMNVEV (reference sequence). The length of the CDR3 is 15 residues. As DNA, the CDR3 is TGTGCCAGCAGTTCCGCCGGGACAGGGACCCTGGAGCTGTTTTTT. This translates into CASSSAGTGTLELFF.

The J gene is TRBJ2-5, the V gene TRBV27, with 11 bases aligning to TRBD2. The V gene end was trimmed by 7 bases and the J gene end by 4 bases; junction bases not matched to a gene: 8. Germline values: CDR1 MNHEY, CDR2 SMNVEV (reference sequence). CDR3 length equals 15 residues. CDR3 nucleotide sequence: TGTGCCAGCACCCTTAGCGGGAGGGCCAGAGAGACCCAGTACTTC. It translates to CASTLSGRARETQYF.

The genes are TRBV21-1 and TRBJ1-5; the listed D gene, TRBD1, was not tested against the DNA. TRBV21-1 is a pseudogene segment. The CDR3 has 13 amino acids. CDR3: CASSKTSNQPQHF. The CDR3 nucleotides read TGTGCCAGCAGCAAAACATCCAATCAGCCCCAGCATTTT.

The chain employs TRBV15 and TRBJ2-4; 15 bases are shared with TRBD2. With 5 bases clipped from V and 0 bases from J, the junction kept 11 bases outside the gene matches. CDR1 and CDR2 from the germline V gene are LNHNV and YYDKDF (reference sequence). The CDR3 is made up of 20 amino acids. Here the CDR3 reads CATSGSPGLAGGVAKNIQYF. The CDR3 DNA reads TGTGCCACCAGCGGTTCACCGGGACTAGCGGGAGGAGTAGCCAAAAACATTCAGTACTTC.

The chain has TRBV5-1 and TRBJ2-5; 8 bases are shared with TRBD2. The germline V gene encodes CDR1 SGHRS and CDR2 YFSETQ. The CDR3 has 15 residues. V lost 1 base and J lost 11; bases outside the gene matches: 13. The CDR3 DNA follows: TGCGCCAGCAGCTTGAGGGTAGCGGGGCCCTGGGAGCAGTACTTC. Protein product: CASSLRVAGPWEQYF. The full variable domain, rest sourced from reference TRBV5-1 and TRBJ2-5, is KAGVTQTPRYLIKTRGQQVTLSCSPISGHRSVSWYQQTPGQGLQFLFEYFSETQRNKGNFPGRFSGRQFSNSRSEMNVSTLELGDSALYLCASSLRVAGPWEQYFGPGTRLLVL.

J is TRBJ1-1 and V is TRBV11-2; D gene unclear. With 1 base removed from V and 0 bases from J, the gap between germline ends came to 6 bases. In germline, CDR1 is SGHAT, CDR2 FQNNGV. This CDR3 contains 14 residues. The CDR3: CASSLGGVNTEAFF. The CDR3, as DNA: TGTGCCAGCAGCTTAGGCGGGGTGAACACTGAAGCTTTCTTT.

V gene TRBV5-1 combines with J gene TRBJ2-5; D might be TRBD1 (5 bases). Per the germline V gene, CDR1 is SGHRS and CDR2 is YFSETQ. The CDR3 totals 14 residues. V dropped 3 bases and J dropped 0 bases, with 9 bases sitting between them. The CDR3 region is CASSSDRNQETQYF. Here the CDR3 DNA reads TGCGCCAGCAGCTCCGACAGAAACCAAGAGACCCAGTACTTC.

The rearrangement links TRBV6-5 to TRBJ2-7, with 9 bases lining up with TRBD2. The V gene end was trimmed by 2 bases and the J gene end by 2 bases; junction bases not matched to a gene: 4. Germline V CDR1 and CDR2: MNHEY, SVGAGI. The CDR3 extends over 15 amino acids. The CDR3 coding sequence is TGTGCCAGCAGTTACCAGACTAGCGGACCCTACGAGCAGTACTTC. The encoded protein is CASSYQTSGPYEQYF.